This note documents a single T cell receptor (beta chain) sequence. Its specificity is not known. This specimen belongs to a study of identical twins. Points from the study as a whole: The abundant beta clonotypes from cord blood had fewer insertions, and memory repertoires had none of this.

With no exceptions, donors were healthy Caucasians. TCRdb re-called the 5' RACE reads through MiXCR, storing one row per CDR3 protein. The data contain roughly 350,000 distinct CDR3 sequences, 9% to 15% of them seen just once; the ten biggest clones take up just over 7%. Losses at the gene ends were 6 bases for V and 6 bases for J; bases not matched to a gene: 10. Germline-derived CDR1 and CDR2 are MGHRA and YSYEKL. CDR3 length: 15 residues. The data were also submitted as part of a second study, on yellow fever vaccine responses in identical twins.

The chain carries TRBV4-1 and TRBJ2-1; TRBD2 matches 8 bases. The clonotype was recovered from a woman younger than 35 in good health. The material sequenced was CD8+ T cells sorted from blood. CDR3 residues: CASSITGGPSNEQFF. In DNA, the CDR3 is TGCGCCAGCAGTATAACGGGAGGGCCGTCCAATGAGCAGTTCTTC.